A single sample is the source of the 25 T cell receptor beta chains below, sequenced in a study of CD8 T cells in ankylosing spondylitis. Study results and caveats: What appeared characteristic of ankylosing spondylitis blood was a TCR beta motif of fewer than ten highly homologous variants.

Their cognate antigens are unknown. Via MiXCR, TCRdb re-called the 5' RACE reads, giving one row per CDR3 protein. The sample has 200,000 to 250,000 distinct CDR3 sequences, approximately 20% seen once. The specimen was blood, either unsorted or a sorted T cell fraction (not recorded which). The source of these receptors is a male donor with ankylosing spondylitis.

The rearrangement uses TRBV12-3 or TRBV12-4 and TRBJ1-1, with 9 bases matching TRBD1. After removal of 6 bases from V and 2 bases from J, the junction contained 7 bases not matched to a gene. The CDR3 length is 15 residues. CDR3 loop: CASRETGGENTEAFF. Written as DNA, the CDR3 is TGTGCCAGCAGGGAGACAGGGGGGGAAAACACTGAAGCTTTCTTT.

J is TRBJ2-7 and V is TRBV5-1; D possibly matches TRBD1 or TRBD2 (5 bases each). The CDR3 loop spans 13 amino acids. The ends were cut back, 3 bases at V and 1 base at J, with 8 bases in the middle. CDR1 and CDR2 from the germline V gene are SGHRS and YFSETQ. CDR3 nucleotides: TGCGCCAGCAGCTGGGACCTATCCTACGAGCAGTACTTC. Translating it yields CASSWDLSYEQYF.

This clonotype was found a few times. V gene TRBV24-1 combines with J gene TRBJ2-1; D gene ambiguous. CDR3 length: 12 amino acids. V lost 9 bases, J lost 2 bases, and 7 bases lay in between. Looked up from germline, CDR1 is KGHDR and CDR2 is SFDVKD. In DNA, the CDR3 is TGTGCCACCGTTGATCCCTACAATGAGCAGTTCTTC. As protein: CATVDPYNEQFF.

The chain combines TRBV14 with TRBJ2-1, with 10 bases matching TRBD2. V was pared by 0 bases and J by 4 bases, with 12 bases of the junction left unmatched. This CDR3 spans 19 amino acids. CDR1 is SGHDN and CDR2 is FVKESK in the germline V gene. The CDR3 DNA reads as TGTGCCAGCAGCCAAGATTCTGAAGCGGGAGGGAAACTTTACAATGAGCAGTTCTTC. Its translation: CASSQDSEAGGKLYNEQFF.

The chain combines TRBV4-3 with TRBJ2-1, with D possibly TRBD2 on 5 matching bases. Germline CDR1 is LGHNA and CDR2 is YSLEER. V lost 4 bases, J lost 4 bases, and 23 bases lay in between. This CDR3 contains 18 residues. The CDR3 DNA sequence: TGCGCCAGCAGCCTCGGGAAAAAGGGCGGAGACACTTACAATGAGCAGTTCTTC. Its protein product is CASSLGKKGGDTYNEQFF.

J is TRBJ2-5 and V is TRBV7-9, with 8 bases aligning to TRBD2. The V gene end was trimmed by 2 bases and the J gene end by 5 bases; junction bases not matched to a gene: 7. This CDR3 has 15 residues. Germline V gives CDR1 SEHNR, CDR2 FQNEAQ (reference sequence). CDR3 sequence: CASSLLGTSHETQYF. For the CDR3, the DNA is TGTGCCAGCAGCTTATTGGGGACTAGTCACGAGACCCAGTACTTC. Using reference TRBV7-9 and TRBJ2-5 for the parts outside the CDR3, the full variable domain is DTGVSQNPRHKITKRGQNVTFRCDPISEHNRLYWYRQTLGQGPEFLTYFQNEAQLEKSRLLSDRFSAERPKGSFSTLEIQRTEQGDSAMYLCASSLLGTSHETQYFGPGTRLLVL.

This clonotype was counted a few times. The chain combines TRBV12-3 or TRBV12-4 with TRBJ2-3; 10 nucleotides match TRBD2. This CDR3 is 17 amino acids long. The J segment lost 2 bases and the V segment lost 1 base, leaving 6 bases of the junction unmatched. CDR3 sequence: CASSLGGSGRVTDTQYF. The CDR3, as DNA: TGTGCCAGCAGTTTAGGGGGAAGCGGGAGGGTCACAGATACGCAGTATTTT.

This chain uses TRBV6-2 or TRBV6-3 with TRBJ2-7; the match to TRBD2 covers 10 bases. V was clipped by 2 bases and J by 0 bases; unmatched bases: 7. The CDR3 is 17 residues long. Germline V gene lookup returns CDR1 MNHEY and CDR2 SVGEGT. The CDR3 region has the DNA TGTGCCAGCAGTTACCTGATGACTAGCGGGTTCTCCTACGAGCAGTACTTC. Residues: CASSYLMTSGFSYEQYF.

This clonotype was picked up a small number of times. This chain uses TRBV4-1 with TRBJ1-4; D is perhaps TRBD1 (5 bases). The CDR3 has 19 residues. The V gene lost 4 bases and the J gene lost 8 bases, with 29 bases spanning the gap. Germline V gene data show CDR1 as MGHRA and CDR2 as YSYEKL. CDR3 region: CASSPDLYPGTDLGEKLFF. The DNA of the CDR3 is TGCGCCAGCAGCCCCGATCTCTATCCCGGGACGGACCTCGGGGAAAAACTGTTTTTT.

This clonotype was seen a handful of times. The genes are TRBV4-1 and TRBJ1-6; D ambiguous. The CDR3 runs 18 residues. Germline CDR1 and CDR2: MGHRA and YSYEKL. The V end was cut by 4 bases, the J end by 0 bases, with 16 bases between. The CDR3: CASSRTTDQSSYNSPLHF. CDR3 nucleotide sequence: TGCGCCAGCAGCCGGACGACGGACCAGAGCTCCTATAATTCACCCCTCCACTTT.

This clonotype was recorded a few times. The chain employs TRBV28 and TRBJ2-5, with 8 nucleotides matching TRBD1. V gave up 6 bases and J gave up 5 bases; unmatched junction bases: 8. Per germline, CDR1 MDHEN and CDR2 SYDVKM. The CDR3 contains 14 residues. The CDR3 DNA reads TGTGCCAGCAGCTTGGACAGGGAGTATGAGACCCAGTACTTC. This encodes CASSLDREYETQYF.

This chain connects TRBV20-1 to TRBJ2-2; either TRBD1 or TRBD2 may fit D (5 bases each). CDR1 is DFQATT, CDR2 SNEGSKA, per germline (reference sequence). The CDR3 covers 15 residues. V was cut by 5 bases and J by 0 bases, with 13 bases left in between. The CDR3 sequence is CSARDLRSNTGELFF. The CDR3 region has the DNA TGCAGTGCTCGGGACCTCCGCTCGAACACCGGGGAGCTGTTTTTT.

This rearrangement joins TRBV28 to TRBJ2-7, with 7 bases matching TRBD1. This CDR3 spans 14 amino acids. Per the germline V gene, CDR1 is MDHEN and CDR2 is SYDVKM. After removal of 5 bases from V and 6 bases from J, the junction contained 10 bases not matched to a gene. In DNA form, the CDR3 reads TGTGCCAGCAGTCCTCCGGGACAGTCCGGCGAGCAGTACTTC. It translates to CASSPPGQSGEQYF.

This clonotype was recorded many times. The chain employs TRBV20-1 and TRBJ2-1, with 12 bases lining up with TRBD2. Trimming took 0 bases from V and 3 from J; bases not matched to a gene: 6. CDR1 DFQATT and CDR2 SNEGSKA come from the germline V gene (reference sequence). The CDR3 spans 17 residues. This CDR3 is CSARDRLAGGDYNEQFF. The CDR3 DNA reads as TGCAGTGCTAGAGATCGGCTAGCGGGGGGGGACTACAATGAGCAGTTCTTC.

This clonotype was observed at least ten times. The J gene is TRBJ2-3, the V gene TRBV11-2; 12 nucleotides align to TRBD2. The germline gives CDR1 SGHAT, CDR2 FQNNGV. The CDR3 is made up of 18 amino acids. The V segment lost 0 bases and the J segment 6 bases; nucleotides outside the gene matches: 10. CDR3 in DNA: TGTGCCAGCAGCTTAGATCTTACTAGCGGGGGGCCCGGGGATACGCAGTATTTT. Its translation: CASSLDLTSGGPGDTQYF.

The chain has TRBV2 and TRBJ2-2, with 7 bases that match TRBD2. The CDR3 runs to 15 residues. Germline assignment: CDR1 SNHLY and CDR2 FYNNEI. V shed 6 bases and J 0 bases; nucleotides not matched to a gene: 4. CDR3 nucleotides: TGTGCCAGCAGAACCCGGGAGGCGAACACCGGGGAGCTGTTTTTT. Translation: CASRTREANTGELFF.

The genes are TRBV2 and TRBJ2-1; 7 positions agree with TRBD2. This CDR3 contains 17 residues. J gave up 4 bases and V 3 bases, and 12 bases lay outside the gene matches. The germline CDR1 and CDR2 sequences are SNHLY and FYNNEI. CDR3 region: CASSDGASGTNYNEQFF. DNA of the CDR3: TGTGCCAGCAGTGATGGAGCTAGCGGAACTAATTACAATGAGCAGTTCTTC.

This clonotype has only one observation. The rearrangement links TRBV30 to TRBJ1-5; 8 nucleotides align to TRBD1. CDR1 and CDR2 from the germline V gene are GTSNPN and SVGIG (reference sequence). The CDR3 extends over 15 amino acids. V was pared by 2 bases and J by 7 bases, with 10 bases of the junction left unmatched. CDR3 loop: CAWSLGQGIGQPQHF. Here the CDR3 DNA reads TGTGCCTGGAGTCTCGGACAGGGAATTGGACAGCCCCAGCATTTT.

This clonotype was observed at least ten times. CDR3 in DNA: TGTGCCAGCATCGGGGAGGACACTGAAGCTTTCTTT. Translation gives CASIGEDTEAFF. The gene calls are TRBV25-1 and TRBJ1-1; the D is unclear. CDR3 size: 12 residues. Germline V CDR1 and CDR2: MGHDK, SYGVNS. V dropped 7 bases and J dropped 3 bases, with 9 bases sitting between them.

The rearrangement uses TRBV5-1 and TRBJ2-7, with D perhaps TRBD2 (6 bases). The CDR3 runs to 14 residues. V lost 4 bases and J 3 bases, leaving 14 bases between the germline ends. The germline gives CDR1 SGHRS, CDR2 YFSETQ. The CDR3 sequence is CASSVGGVGYEQYF. CDR3 in DNA: TGCGCCAGCAGCGTCGGGGGAGTGGGCTACGAGCAGTACTTC.

On this clonotype: One end of the junction does not line up with germline, which may come from a read error. The gene calls are TRBV19 and TRBJ2-1; 10 nucleotides align to TRBD2. This CDR3 region has 17 residues. CDR1 is LNHDA, CDR2 SQIVND, per germline (reference sequence). The CDR3 loop reads CASSIDSLAGEENEKFF. CDR3 sequence (DNA): TGTGCCAGTAGTATAGATTCTCTAGCGGGAGAGGAAAATGAGAAGTTCTTC. The whole variable domain, filled in from reference TRBV19 and TRBJ2-1, reads DGGITQSPKYLFRKEGQNVTLSCEQNLNHDAMYWYRQDPGQGLRLIYYSQIVNDFQKGDIAEGYSVSREKKESFPLTVTSAQKNPTAFYLCASSIDSLAGEENEKFFGPGTRLTVL.

CDR3 amino acids: CASSLPGGRDKETQYF. The CDR3 nucleotides read TGTGCCAGCAGCTTACCGGGTGGCAGGGACAAAGAGACCCAGTACTTC. The gene calls are TRBV7-9 and TRBJ2-5; TRBD1 might be the D (6 bases). Germline values: CDR1 SEHNR, CDR2 FQNEAQ (reference sequence). Trimming cost V 2 bases and J 3 bases, with 16 bases left between them. CDR3 size: 16 residues.

The V call is TRBV5-6, the J call TRBJ2-5, with 8 bases identical to TRBD2. This CDR3 has 13 amino acids. Germline values: CDR1 SGHDT, CDR2 YYEEEE. The trim removed 2 bases at V and 5 bases at J, leaving 2 bases unmatched. CDR3 sequence: CASSFGGRETQYF. In DNA, the CDR3 is TGTGCCAGCAGCTTTGGCGGGAGGGAGACCCAGTACTTC.

This clonotype has a handful of counts. The V call is TRBV12-3 or TRBV12-4, the J call TRBJ2-3, with a weak D call TRBD1 (6 bases). The CDR3 runs to 14 residues. The V and J ends lost 3 bases and 4 bases respectively, with 11 bases between them. The CDR3 DNA sequence: TGTGCCAGCAGTTTTCAGACAGGTGCAGATACGCAGTATTTT. This sequence encodes CASSFQTGADTQYF.

This rearrangement joins TRBV10-2 to TRBJ2-7; 7 positions match TRBD1. J lost 3 bases, V lost 0 bases, and 11 bases had no gene match. This CDR3 is 17 amino acids long. In germline, CDR1 is WSHSY, CDR2 SAAADI. The CDR3 region has the DNA TGCGCCAGCAGTGAGTCGATTCTGGTTACAGGGGACTACGAGCAGTACTTC. This encodes CASSESILVTGDYEQYF.